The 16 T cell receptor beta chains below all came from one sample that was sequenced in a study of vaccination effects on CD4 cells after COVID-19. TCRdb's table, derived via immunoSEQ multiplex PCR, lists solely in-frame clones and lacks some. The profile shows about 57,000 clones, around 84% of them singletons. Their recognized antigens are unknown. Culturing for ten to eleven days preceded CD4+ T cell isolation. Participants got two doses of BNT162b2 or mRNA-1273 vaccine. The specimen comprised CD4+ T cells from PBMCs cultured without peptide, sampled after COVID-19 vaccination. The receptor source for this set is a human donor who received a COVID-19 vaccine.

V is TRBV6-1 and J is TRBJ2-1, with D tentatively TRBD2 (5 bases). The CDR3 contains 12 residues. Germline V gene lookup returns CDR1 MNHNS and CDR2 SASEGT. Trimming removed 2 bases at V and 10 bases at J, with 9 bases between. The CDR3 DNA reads TGTGCCAGCAGTGAATGGAGGAGGGAGCAGTTCTTC. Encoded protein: CASSEWRREQFF.

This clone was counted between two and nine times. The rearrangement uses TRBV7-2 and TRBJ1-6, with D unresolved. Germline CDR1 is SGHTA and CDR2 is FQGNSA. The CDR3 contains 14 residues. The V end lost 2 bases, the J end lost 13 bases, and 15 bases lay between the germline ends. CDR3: CASSLYGRTGPLHF. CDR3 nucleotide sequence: TGTGCCAGCAGCTTATACGGCCGGACCGGCCCCCTCCACTTT.

The CDR3 DNA reads as TGTGCCAGCAGCTTTATCGGCACGCCCTCCTACGAGCAGTACTTC. Its translation is CASSFIGTPSYEQYF. The chain employs TRBV7-2 and TRBJ2-7; D gene unclear. The CDR3 totals 15 residues. The V end was cut by 3 bases, the J end by 0 bases, with 12 bases between. CDR1 and CDR2 (germline): SGHTA, FQGNSA.

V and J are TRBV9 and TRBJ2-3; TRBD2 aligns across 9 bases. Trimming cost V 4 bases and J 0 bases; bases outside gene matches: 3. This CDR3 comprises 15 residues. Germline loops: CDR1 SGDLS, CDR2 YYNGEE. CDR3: CASSPLAGSTDTQYF. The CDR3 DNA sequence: TGTGCCAGCAGCCCGCTAGCGGGAAGCACAGATACGCAGTATTTT. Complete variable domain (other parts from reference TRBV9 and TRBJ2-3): DSGVTQTPKHLITATGQRVTLRCSPRSGDLSVYWYQQSLDQGLQFLIQYYNGEERAKGNILERFSAQQFPDLHSELNLSSLELGDSALYFCASSPLAGSTDTQYFGPGTRLTVL.

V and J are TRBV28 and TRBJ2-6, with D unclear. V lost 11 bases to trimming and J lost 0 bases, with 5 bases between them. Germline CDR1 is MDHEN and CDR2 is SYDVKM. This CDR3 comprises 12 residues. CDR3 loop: CACNSGANVLTF. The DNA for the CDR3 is TGTGCCTGCAACTCTGGGGCCAACGTCCTGACTTTC. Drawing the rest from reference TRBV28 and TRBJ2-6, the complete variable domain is DVKVTQSSRYLVKRTGEKVFLECVQDMDHENMFWYRQDPGLGLRLIYFSYDVKMKEKGDIPEGYSVSREKKERFSLILESASTNQTSMYLCACNSGANVLTFGAGSRLTVL.

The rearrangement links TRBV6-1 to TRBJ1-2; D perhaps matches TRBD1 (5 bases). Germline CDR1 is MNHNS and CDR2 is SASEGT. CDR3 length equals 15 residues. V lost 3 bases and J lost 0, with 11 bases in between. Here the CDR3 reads CASSDGGGPNYGYTF. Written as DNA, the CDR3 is TGTGCCAGCAGTGACGGGGGGGGACCTAACTATGGCTACACCTTC.

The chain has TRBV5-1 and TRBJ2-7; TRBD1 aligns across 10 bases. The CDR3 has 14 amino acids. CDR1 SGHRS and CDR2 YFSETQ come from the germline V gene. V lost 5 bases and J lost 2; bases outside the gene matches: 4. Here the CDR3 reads CASRSGTGAYEQYF. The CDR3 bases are TGCGCCAGCAGGTCCGGGACAGGGGCCTACGAGCAGTACTTC.

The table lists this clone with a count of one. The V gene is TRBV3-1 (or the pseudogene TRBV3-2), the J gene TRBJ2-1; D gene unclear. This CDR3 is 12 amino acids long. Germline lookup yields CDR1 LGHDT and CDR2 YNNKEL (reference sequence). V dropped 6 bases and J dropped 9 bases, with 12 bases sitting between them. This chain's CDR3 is CASSVLGSEQFF. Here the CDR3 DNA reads TGTGCCAGCAGTGTACTGGGTAGTGAGCAGTTCTTC.

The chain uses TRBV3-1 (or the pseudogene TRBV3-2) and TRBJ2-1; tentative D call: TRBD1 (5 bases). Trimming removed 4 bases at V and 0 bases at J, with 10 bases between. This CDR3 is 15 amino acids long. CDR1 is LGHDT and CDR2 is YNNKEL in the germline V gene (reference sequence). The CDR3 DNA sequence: TGTGCCAGCAGCCGTGGGGCTCGCTCCTACAATGAGCAGTTCTTC. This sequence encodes CASSRGARSYNEQFF.

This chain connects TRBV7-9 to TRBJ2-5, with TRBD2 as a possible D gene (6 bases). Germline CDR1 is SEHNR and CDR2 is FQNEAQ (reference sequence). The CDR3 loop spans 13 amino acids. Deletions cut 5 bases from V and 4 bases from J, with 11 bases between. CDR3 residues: CASSPKAGETQYF. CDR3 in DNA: TGTGCCAGCAGCCCGAAAGCGGGAGAGACCCAGTACTTC.

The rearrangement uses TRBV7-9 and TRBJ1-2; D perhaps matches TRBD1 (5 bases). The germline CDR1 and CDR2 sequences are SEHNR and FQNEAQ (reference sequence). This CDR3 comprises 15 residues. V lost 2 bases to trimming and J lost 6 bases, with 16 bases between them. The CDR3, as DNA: TGTGCCAGCAGCTTAAGGGGCGCGGGTTTAAATGGCTACACCTTC. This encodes CASSLRGAGLNGYTF.

CDR3 in amino acids: CASSQSPTGGGYGYTF. CDR3 nucleotides: TGTGCCAGCAGCCAATCCCCCACAGGGGGCGGTTATGGCTACACCTTC. The rearrangement uses TRBV14 and TRBJ1-2; 9 bases fit TRBD1. This CDR3 has 16 amino acids. Germline V gene data show CDR1 as SGHDN and CDR2 as FVKESK. V lost 2 bases, J lost 5 bases, and 9 bases stayed unmatched.

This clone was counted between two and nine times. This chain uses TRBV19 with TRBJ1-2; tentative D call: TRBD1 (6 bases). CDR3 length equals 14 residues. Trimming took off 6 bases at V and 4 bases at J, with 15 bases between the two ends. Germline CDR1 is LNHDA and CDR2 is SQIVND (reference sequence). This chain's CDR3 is CASRGQGTSYGYTF. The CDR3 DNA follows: TGTGCCAGTAGGGGGCAGGGGACATCCTATGGCTACACCTTC.

The CDR3 nucleotides are TGTGCCAGCAGCCATGGACCATATGATTCACCCCTCCACTTT. Translation: CASSHGPYDSPLHF. The rearrangement uses TRBV7-9 and TRBJ1-6; D is ambiguous. V was clipped by 5 bases and J by 8 bases, with 13 bases between them. The germline CDR1 and CDR2 sequences are SEHNR and FQNEAQ (reference sequence). This CDR3 comprises 14 residues.

Written as DNA, the CDR3 is TGTGCCAGCAGCCCCGGACTAGCGGGGGGCCTAGAGACCCAGTACTTC. This translates into CASSPGLAGGLETQYF. The chain has TRBV7-2 and TRBJ2-5, with TRBD2 identical over 14 bases. The CDR3 sequence is 16 residues long. Germline-derived CDR1 and CDR2 are SGHTA and FQGNSA. After removal of 5 bases from V and 4 bases from J, the junction contained 6 bases not matched to a gene.

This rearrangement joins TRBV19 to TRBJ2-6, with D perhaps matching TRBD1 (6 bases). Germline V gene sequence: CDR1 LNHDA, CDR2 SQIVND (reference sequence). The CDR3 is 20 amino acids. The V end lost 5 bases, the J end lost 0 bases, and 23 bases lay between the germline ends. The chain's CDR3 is CASSDPKGRGSSSGANVLTF. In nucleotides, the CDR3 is TGTGCCAGTAGTGACCCAAAGGGCAGGGGCTCTTCCTCTGGGGCCAACGTCCTGACTTTC.